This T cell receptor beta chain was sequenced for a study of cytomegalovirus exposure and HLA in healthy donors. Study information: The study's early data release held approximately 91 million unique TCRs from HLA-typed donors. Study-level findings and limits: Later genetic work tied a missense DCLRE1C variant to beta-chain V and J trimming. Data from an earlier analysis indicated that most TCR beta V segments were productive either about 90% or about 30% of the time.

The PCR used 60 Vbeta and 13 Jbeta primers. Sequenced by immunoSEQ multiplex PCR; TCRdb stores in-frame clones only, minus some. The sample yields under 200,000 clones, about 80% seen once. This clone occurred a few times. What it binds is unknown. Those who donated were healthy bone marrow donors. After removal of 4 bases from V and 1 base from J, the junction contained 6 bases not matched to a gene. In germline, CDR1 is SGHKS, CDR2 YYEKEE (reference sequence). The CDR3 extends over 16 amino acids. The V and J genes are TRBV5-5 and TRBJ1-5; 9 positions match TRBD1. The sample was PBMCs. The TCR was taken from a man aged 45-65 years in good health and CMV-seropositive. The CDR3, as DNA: TGTGCCAGCAGCATAGCCGGGACAGGGAGCAATCAGCCCCAGCATTTT. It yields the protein CASSIAGTGSNQPQHF.